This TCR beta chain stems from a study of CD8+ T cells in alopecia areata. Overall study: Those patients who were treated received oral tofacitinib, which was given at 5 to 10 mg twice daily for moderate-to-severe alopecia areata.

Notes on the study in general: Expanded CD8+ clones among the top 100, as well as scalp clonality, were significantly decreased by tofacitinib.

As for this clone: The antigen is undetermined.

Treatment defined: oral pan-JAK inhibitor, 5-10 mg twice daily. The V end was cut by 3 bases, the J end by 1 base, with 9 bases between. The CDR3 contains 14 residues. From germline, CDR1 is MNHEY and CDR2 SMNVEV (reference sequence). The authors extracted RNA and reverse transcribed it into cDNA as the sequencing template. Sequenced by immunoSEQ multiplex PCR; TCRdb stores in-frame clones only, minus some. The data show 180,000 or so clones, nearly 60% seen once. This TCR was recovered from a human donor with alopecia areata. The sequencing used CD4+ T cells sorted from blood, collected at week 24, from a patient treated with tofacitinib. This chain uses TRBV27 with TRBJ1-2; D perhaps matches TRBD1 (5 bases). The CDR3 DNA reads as TGTGCCAGCAGTTTCAGGGAGGATAACTATGGCTACACCTTC. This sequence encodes CASSFREDNYGYTF.